The clone carrying this TCR beta chain was counted between two and nine times. In the original processing: Reference gene primer amplification yielded estimated nucleated cell counts. TCRdb's copy holds only in-frame clones and misses some; the assay was immunoSEQ multiplex PCR. V and J calls and clone size are those listed in that table; D and trimming were worked out from the DNA. This table holds 110,000 to 150,000 clones, over 75% found once. This specimen comes from a study of blood T cell repertoires in COVID-19. Across the whole study: COVID-19 samples, acute and convalescent, were from the United States, Italy and Spain.

Trimming removed 2 bases at V and 3 bases at J, with 13 bases between. Germline V gene lookup returns CDR1 SGHVS and CDR2 FNYEAQ. This CDR3 has 16 amino acids. The sample consisted of peripheral blood. The chain couples TRBV7-6 to TRBJ2-2; D may be TRBD1 (5 bases). This clonotype originated in a man aged 50-60 years with acute or convalescent COVID-19. CDR3 sequence: CASSLFVRADTGELFF. DNA of the CDR3: TGTGCCAGCAGCTTATTTGTCAGGGCAGACACCGGGGAGCTGTTTTTT.